This T cell receptor (beta chain) emerged from a study of blood T cells in healthy people across ages. Alongside a J-beta primer mix, a sample-barcoded 5' primer served in a second PCR lasting about 7 to 11 cycles. A single record per CDR3 protein comes from TCRdb applying MiXCR to the 5' RACE reads. The sample holds about 1.8 million distinct CDR3 sequences; less than 50% are singletons and the top ten take over 2%. This clonotype was seen a few times. With 6 bases clipped from V and 3 bases from J, the junction kept 7 bases outside the gene matches. From germline, CDR1 is DFQATT and CDR2 SNEGSKA (reference sequence). This CDR3 region has 14 residues.

The chain has TRBV20-1 and TRBJ2-1; 8 bases fit TRBD2. This clonotype was sampled from a woman aged 40 to 50 in good health. Input material: blood. This CDR3 reads CSAEGSGDYNEQFF. The CDR3 bases are TGCAGTGCCGAGGGTAGCGGGGACTACAATGAGCAGTTCTTC.